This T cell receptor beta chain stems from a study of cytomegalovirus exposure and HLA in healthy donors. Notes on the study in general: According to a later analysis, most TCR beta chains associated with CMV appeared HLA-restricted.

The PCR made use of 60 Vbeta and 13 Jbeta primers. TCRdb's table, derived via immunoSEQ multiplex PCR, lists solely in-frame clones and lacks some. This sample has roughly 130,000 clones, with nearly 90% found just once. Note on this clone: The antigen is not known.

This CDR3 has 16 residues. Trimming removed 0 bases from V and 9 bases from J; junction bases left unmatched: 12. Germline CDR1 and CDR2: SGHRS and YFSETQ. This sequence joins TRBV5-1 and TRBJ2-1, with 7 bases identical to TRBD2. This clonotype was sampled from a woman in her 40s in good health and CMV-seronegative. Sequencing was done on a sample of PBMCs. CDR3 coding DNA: TGCGCCAGCAGCTTGGGTACCGGACGGGAGGTCGGTGAGCAGTTCTTC. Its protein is CASSLGTGREVGEQFF.